These 24 T cell receptor beta chains came from one sample sequenced in a study of PD-1 blockade in classical Hodgkin lymphoma. Here immunoSEQ multiplex PCR was the method, and the copy in TCRdb shows in-frame clones only, minus some. There are 30,000 to 50,000 clones in the sample; around 80% occur only once, and 9.5% to 12% lies in the top ten. With no exception, relapse followed autologous stem cell transplantation in all patients, and brentuximab vedotin exposure varied. Material: peripheral blood mononuclear cells (PBMCs), obtained at baseline. These receptors were taken from a human donor with classical Hodgkin lymphoma.

This clone was counted only a few times. V usage is TRBV5-3 and J usage is TRBJ1-1; 8 bases are shared with TRBD1. TRBV5-3 is noted as an ORF with a role that remains uncertain. J was trimmed by 3 bases and V by 4 bases; bases with no gene match: 2. The CDR3 length is 13 residues. Here the CDR3 reads CARSRQGHTEAFF. DNA for the CDR3: TGTGCCAGAAGCCGACAGGGGCACACTGAAGCTTTCTTT.

V gene TRBV5-6 combines with J gene TRBJ1-2; D unresolved. The germline CDR1 and CDR2 sequences are SGHDT and YYEEEE. The CDR3 has 15 amino acids. V was cut by 0 bases and J by 2 bases, with 11 bases left in between. DNA for the CDR3: TGTGCCAGCAGCTTGGTAGAAGGCCCCAACTATGGCTACACCTTC. Protein: CASSLVEGPNYGYTF. The variable domain in full, with the rest retrieved from reference TRBV5-6 and TRBJ1-2, is DAGVTQSPTHLIKTRGQQVTLRCSPKSGHDTVSWYQQALGQGPQFIFQYYEEEERQRGNFPDRFSGHQFPNYSSELNVNALLLGDSALYLCASSLVEGPNYGYTFGSGTRLTVV.

V gene TRBV5-5 combines with J gene TRBJ1-5; 10 bases are a match to TRBD1. Trimming took 3 bases from V and 5 from J; bases not matched to a gene: 5. Per the germline V gene, CDR1 is SGHKS and CDR2 is YYEKEE (reference sequence). The CDR3 contains 15 residues. The CDR3 region is CASSSTGGGDQPQHF. CDR3 bases: TGTGCCAGCAGCTCGACAGGGGGCGGAGATCAGCCCCAGCATTTT.

The chain recombines TRBV14 with TRBJ1-5; D unclear. V lost 3 bases and J 4 bases, leaving 13 bases between the germline ends. In germline, CDR1 is SGHDN, CDR2 FVKESK. The CDR3 spans 15 residues. CDR3 sequence: CASSQDPPGNQPQHF. The CDR3 coding sequence is TGTGCCAGCAGCCAGGACCCGCCGGGTAATCAGCCCCAGCATTTT.

V is TRBV9 and J is TRBJ2-1; no firm D call. V shed 0 bases and J shed 5 bases, with 18 bases lying between them. This CDR3 spans 17 amino acids. In germline, CDR1 is SGDLS, CDR2 YYNGEE. In DNA form, the CDR3 reads TGTGCCAGCAGCGTAGCCCCGACTTTTGCGGCTAACAATGAGCAGTTCTTC. It yields the protein CASSVAPTFAANNEQFF. The complete variable domain, with remaining parts taken from reference TRBV9 and TRBJ2-1, reads DSGVTQTPKHLITATGQRVTLRCSPRSGDLSVYWYQQSLDQGLQFLIQYYNGEERAKGNILERFSAQQFPDLHSELNLSSLELGDSALYFCASSVAPTFAANNEQFFGPGTRLTVL.

The chain employs TRBV27 and TRBJ2-5; D might be TRBD1 (5 bases). Trimming stripped 5 bases from V and 4 bases from J, with 11 bases between. There are 13 residues in the CDR3. Looked up from germline, CDR1 is MNHEY and CDR2 is SMNVEV (reference sequence). CDR3 sequence: CASSQQGAETQYF. DNA of the CDR3: TGTGCCAGCAGTCAGCAGGGTGCAGAGACCCAGTACTTC.

There are a few counts of this clone. The chain links TRBV5-6 to TRBJ1-5; D is unresolved. Trimming removed 6 bases from V and 3 bases from J, with 4 bases in between. This CDR3 comprises 11 residues. Germline CDR1 SGHDT, CDR2 YYEEEE. CDR3 protein: CASNDNQPQHF. CDR3 in DNA: TGTGCCAGCAACGACAATCAGCCCCAGCATTTT.

V gene TRBV19 combines with J gene TRBJ1-4; maybe TRBD1 (6 bases). The ends were cut back, 3 bases at V and 6 bases at J, with 14 bases in the middle. The CDR3 totals 15 residues. Germline V gene sequence: CDR1 LNHDA, CDR2 SQIVND (reference sequence). The CDR3 DNA reads TGTGCCAGTAGTATGGAACAGGGCGGGGATGAAAAACTGTTTTTT. This codes for CASSMEQGGDEKLFF.

The chain links TRBV6-5 to TRBJ1-2; 7 bases line up with TRBD1. There are 16 residues in the CDR3. Germline-derived CDR1 and CDR2 are MNHEY and SVGAGI. V shed 2 bases, J shed 4 bases, and the junction held 10 bases outside the gene matches. CDR3 nucleotide sequence: TGTGCCAGCAGTTACGCTATCACACAGGGGCGCTATGGCTACACCTTC. Its protein is CASSYAITQGRYGYTF.

The V gene is TRBV5-6, the J gene TRBJ2-3, with a tentative D call TRBD1 (6 bases). The germline V gene encodes CDR1 SGHDT and CDR2 YYEEEE. The CDR3 extends over 12 amino acids. The V and J ends lost 6 bases and 2 bases respectively, with 7 bases between them. CDR3 sequence reads: CASKGDTDTQYF. As DNA, the CDR3 is TGTGCCAGCAAGGGGGACACAGATACGCAGTATTTT.

The V and J genes are TRBV28 and TRBJ1-6; no clear D gene. CDR1 and CDR2 (germline): MDHEN, SYDVKM. The CDR3 loop spans 12 amino acids. The CDR3 is CVAGTNNSPLHF. The CDR3 DNA follows: TGTGTGGCAGGAACCAATAATTCACCCCTCCACTTT. Complete variable domain (other parts from reference TRBV28 and TRBJ1-6): DVKVTQSSRYLVKRTGEKVFLECVQDMDHENMFWYRQDPGLGLRLIYFSYDVKMKEKGDIPEGYSVSREKKERFSLILESASTNQTSMYLCVAGTNNSPLHFGNGTRLTVT.

The chain uses TRBV7-2 and TRBJ1-4; 7 positions agree with TRBD1. Germline trimming cut 5 bases from V and 0 bases from J; bases unmatched to any gene: 6. Germline CDR1 reads SGHTA; CDR2 reads FQGNSA. The CDR3 contains 16 residues. The CDR3 DNA follows: TGTGCCAGCAGCCAACAGGGGATCGCAACTAATGAAAAACTGTTTTTT. Protein: CASSQQGIATNEKLFF.

The chain combines TRBV6-5 with TRBJ1-4, with a tentative D call TRBD1 (6 bases). Trimming left V 0 bases short and J 8 bases short, with 10 bases between. CDR3 length equals 14 residues. Germline lookup yields CDR1 MNHEY and CDR2 SVGAGI. The CDR3 sequence is CASSYSSDREKLFF. CDR3 in DNA: TGTGCCAGCAGTTACTCGTCAGACAGGGAAAAACTGTTTTTT.

The chain links TRBV5-4 to TRBJ2-7; a possible D gene is TRBD2 (5 bases). The germline V gene encodes CDR1 SGHNT and CDR2 YYREEE (reference sequence). V lost 1 base and J 2 bases, leaving 10 bases between the germline ends. This CDR3 has 14 amino acids. This chain's CDR3 is CASSLNPGTYEQYF. For the CDR3, the DNA is TGTGCCAGCAGCTTGAACCCGGGGACCTACGAGCAGTACTTC.

This clone has just a few counts. J is TRBJ2-7 and V is TRBV6-5, with a possible D match to TRBD1 (5 bases). Germline V gene data show CDR1 as MNHEY and CDR2 as SVGAGI. The CDR3 totals 15 residues. With 6 bases removed from V and 4 bases from J, the gap between germline ends came to 19 bases. CDR3 coding DNA: TGTGCCAGCAGACTTCTCGGGCAGGGTACTTACGAGCAGTACTTC. Translated, it gives CASRLLGQGTYEQYF.

This rearrangement joins TRBV28 to TRBJ2-4, with TRBD2 matching over 9 bases. V was pared by 5 bases and J by 5 bases, with 13 bases of the junction left unmatched. Germline V gives CDR1 MDHEN, CDR2 SYDVKM. The CDR3 totals 17 residues. CDR3 region: CASSRGRLAGEENIQYF. The CDR3 DNA reads as TGTGCCAGCAGTAGGGGGCGATTAGCGGGAGAAGAAAACATTCAGTACTTC. Using reference TRBV28 and TRBJ2-4 for the parts outside the CDR3, the full variable domain is DVKVTQSSRYLVKRTGEKVFLECVQDMDHENMFWYRQDPGLGLRLIYFSYDVKMKEKGDIPEGYSVSREKKERFSLILESASTNQTSMYLCASSRGRLAGEENIQYFGAGTRLSVL.

The rearrangement links TRBV7-2 to TRBJ2-7; D tentatively fits TRBD1 or TRBD2 (5 bases each). Germline V gene lookup returns CDR1 SGHTA and CDR2 FQGNSA. V dropped 3 bases and J dropped 4 bases, with 13 bases sitting between them. This CDR3 spans 14 amino acids. CDR3 loop: CASSFTRGDYEQYF. CDR3 in DNA: TGTGCCAGCAGCTTCACTAGAGGGGATTACGAGCAGTACTTC.

This clone was observed a few times. This chain uses TRBV7-6 with TRBJ2-7; D tentatively reads TRBD1 or TRBD2 (6 bases each). This CDR3 spans 13 amino acids. The V and J ends lost 5 bases and 3 bases respectively, with 11 bases between them. Germline V gives CDR1 SGHVS, CDR2 FNYEAQ. CDR3 amino acids: CASSHGGRYEQYF. The DNA of the CDR3 is TGTGCCAGCAGCCATGGGGGGCGCTACGAGCAGTACTTC.

The J gene is TRBJ2-3, the V gene TRBV6-4; D uncertain. V lost 5 bases to trimming and J lost 6 bases, with 12 bases between them. The CDR3 has 13 residues. From germline, CDR1 is MRHNA and CDR2 SNTAGT. CDR3 coding DNA: TGTGCCAGCAGTTCAACCCAAAGGGATACGCAGTATTTT. It yields the protein CASSSTQRDTQYF.

The gene calls are TRBV7-2 and TRBJ2-4; D could derive from TRBD1 or TRBD2 (5 bases each). The CDR3 length is 13 residues. Per the germline V gene, CDR1 is SGHTA and CDR2 is FQGNSA. V dropped 5 bases and J dropped 7 bases, with 12 bases sitting between them. As DNA, the CDR3 is TGTGCCAGCAGCCGGGACGGCAGGAACATTCAGTACTTC. As protein: CASSRDGRNIQYF. Supplemented by reference TRBV7-2 and TRBJ2-4, the full variable domain reads GAGVSQSPSNKVTEKGKDVELRCDPISGHTALYWYRQSLGQGLEFLIYFQGNSAPDKSGLPSDRFSAERTGGSVSTLTIQRTQQEDSAVYLCASSRDGRNIQYFGAGTRLSVL.

This clone occurred once. The chain joins TRBV9 to TRBJ2-3, with 10 bases aligning to TRBD1. This CDR3 has 15 amino acids. With 3 bases clipped from V and 5 bases from J, the junction kept 6 bases outside the gene matches. Germline loops: CDR1 SGDLS, CDR2 YYNGEE. CDR3 coding DNA: TGTGCCAGCAGCGCCTGGGGGGACAGGGGAGATACGCAGTATTTT. This translates into CASSAWGDRGDTQYF.

The chain recombines TRBV6-1 with TRBJ2-3; 9 bases agree with TRBD2. This CDR3 has 14 residues. V gave up 3 bases and J gave up 3 bases; unmatched junction bases: 1. Per the germline V gene, CDR1 is MNHNS and CDR2 is SASEGT. This chain's CDR3 is CASSDTSGTDTQYF. The CDR3, as DNA: TGTGCCAGCAGTGATACTAGCGGGACAGATACGCAGTATTTT.

The rearrangement uses TRBV7-2 and TRBJ2-7; 8 bases are shared with TRBD1. The V gene's germline CDR1 is SGHTA and CDR2 FQGNSA. The CDR3 spans 14 residues. V was clipped by 6 bases and J by 2 bases; unmatched bases: 6. CDR3 coding DNA: TGTGCCAGCAGAACAGACAGGGGAACCTACGAGCAGTACTTC. Its protein is CASRTDRGTYEQYF.

This clone was observed a single time. The chain links TRBV28 to TRBJ1-2, with a possible D match to TRBD1 (6 bases). From germline, CDR1 is MDHEN and CDR2 SYDVKM. The V and J ends lost 7 bases and 3 bases respectively, with 12 bases between them. The CDR3 is 13 residues long. CDR3 region: CASTPAGDYGYTF. The DNA for the CDR3 is TGTGCCAGCACCCCGGCAGGGGACTATGGCTACACCTTC.